Listed below are T cell receptor beta chains from one sample, sequenced in a study of blood T cells in healthy people across ages. TCRdb redid the calling of the 5' RACE reads with MiXCR, one entry per CDR3 protein. The sample lists 1.5 million to 2 million distinct CDR3 sequences; roughly 50% were seen once. Sequenced sample: blood. The receptors originated from a woman between 35 and 50 years old in good health. CDR3s include the opening cysteine and the closing phenylalanine or tryptophan. Fields, in order: J gene, clone size, D gene, V gene, CDR3 DNA, CDR3 protein. D genes are given only for firm matches. A clone size is listed for some rows: how often the clone was seen (once, few, many), or a class if it is expanded.

TRBJ2-3 | . | TRBD2 | TRBV3-1 | TGTGCCAGCAGCGGGACTAGCGGGGGTATACTCACAGATACGCAGTATTTT | CASSGTSGGILTDTQYF
TRBJ2-7 | . | . | TRBV7-9 | TGTGCCAGCAGCTTTTTTAGGGGGGGAGGTCGCTACGAGCAGTACTTC | CASSFFRGGGRYEQYF
TRBJ1-4 | . | TRBD1 | TRBV9 | TGTGCCAGCAGCGATAGACAGGGCTTTAATGAAAAACTGTTTTTT | CASSDRQGFNEKLFF
TRBJ2-7 | . | TRBD2 | TRBV4-3 | TGCGCCAGCAGCCAAGAGTTCGGGGGGCGACTAGCGGGGCGGCCCTCCGAGCAGTACTTC | CASSQEFGGRLAGRPSEQYF
TRBJ2-4 | . | . | TRBV4-2 | TGTGCCAGCAGCCAGGGGGGGGGCGTTGGAAACATTCAGTACTTC | CASSQGGGVGNIQYF
TRBJ2-5 | . | . | TRBV6-2/TRBV6-3 | TGTGCCAGCAGCAGTCCCACATGGACCCAGTACTTC | CASSSPTWTQYF
TRBJ1-5 | . | TRBD1 | TRBV6-2/TRBV6-3 | TGTGCCAGCAGGACGGACAGGGTGGGCAATCAGCCCCAGCATTTT | CASRTDRVGNQPQHF
TRBJ2-6 | few | . | TRBV9 | TGTGCCAGCGAGGCTTCTGGGGCCAACGTCCTGACTTTC | CASEASGANVLTF
TRBJ1-5 | . | TRBD1 | TRBV12-3/TRBV12-4 | TGTGCCAGCAGCCCTGACAGGGCCAACAATCAGCCCCAGCATTTT | CASSPDRANNQPQHF
TRBJ2-5 | . | . | TRBV20-1 | TGCAGCCCCGCGCGTGGGGAGACCCAGTACTTC | CSPARGETQYF
TRBJ2-1 | . | TRBD1 | TRBV10-1 | TGCGCCAGCAGTCGGGACAGGGATACCTACAATGAGCAGTTCTTC | CASSRDRDTYNEQFF
TRBJ2-7 | . | . | TRBV12-3/TRBV12-4 | TGTGCCAGCAGTTCAGTTGAGTCCTACGAGCAGTACTTC | CASSSVESYEQYF
TRBJ2-6 | few | TRBD2 | TRBV7-8 | TGTGCCAGCAGCTTATTTTCCAGCGGGGGGGCTGGGGCCAACGTCCTGACTTTC | CASSLFSSGGAGANVLTF
TRBJ2-5 | . | . | TRBV29-1 | TGCAGCGTCACAACAGGGTGGGGTGAGACCCAGTACTTC | CSVTTGWGETQYF
TRBJ1-6 | . | TRBD1 | TRBV7-9 | TGTGCCGCCGGGACAGTGAGATCACCCCTCCACTTT | CAAGTVRSPLHF
TRBJ2-3 | . | TRBD1 | TRBV7-2 | TGTGCCAGCAGCTGCGGCTCAGGGGGTACGCAGTATTTT | CASSCGSGGTQYF
TRBJ1-4 | . | . | TRBV6-5 | TGTGCCAGCAGTTACGATGTTGCAACTAATGAAAAACTGTTTTTT | CASSYDVATNEKLFF
TRBJ2-5 | few | . | TRBV12-3/TRBV12-4 | TGTGCCAGCAGTTTAGAAAGGGGTCTGAAAGAGACCCAGTACTTC | CASSLERGLKETQYF
TRBJ2-4 | . | . | TRBV20-1 | TGCAGTGCTAGAGATTGGGGAGAGACAGACATCATTCAGTACTTC | CSARDWGETDIIQYF
TRBJ1-2 | . | TRBD1 | TRBV27 | TGTGCCAGCAGGCAGACGGGGACAGGGGTATATGGCTACACCTTC | CASRQTGTGVYGYTF
TRBJ2-1 | . | . | TRBV27 | TGTGCCAGCAGTTTATCGCTGGGGGAGATAGACAATGAGCAGTTCTTC | CASSLSLGEIDNEQFF
TRBJ1-2 | . | TRBD1 | TRBV7-9 | TGTGCCAGCAGGCCCGGGACAGAGAACAGCTACACCTTC | CASRPGTENSYTF
TRBJ2-7 | . | . | TRBV19 | TGTGCCAGTAGTATGGCCTTGGGGTCCTACGAGCAGTACTTC | CASSMALGSYEQYF
TRBJ2-3 | . | . | TRBV7-6 | TGTGCCAGCAGCTTTGGGGAGCCCCTAGATACGCAGTATTTT | CASSFGEPLDTQYF
TRBJ2-1 | . | TRBD2 | TRBV9 | TGTGCCAGCAGCGAATTAGCGGGGGATTACAATGAGCAGTTCTTC | CASSELAGDYNEQFF
TRBJ2-1 | . | TRBD1 | TRBV6-6 | TGTGCCAGCTCTGAGGGGGCACAACAATACAATGAGCAGTTCTTC | CASSEGAQQYNEQFF
TRBJ2-1 | . | TRBD1 | TRBV6-6 | TGTACCAGCAGCAAGGGGGACAGCTACAATGAGCAGTTCTTC | CTSSKGDSYNEQFF
TRBJ2-4 | few | TRBD1 | TRBV10-2 | TGCGCCAGCAGTCCCGGGACAGCAAGCATTCAGTACTTC | CASSPGTASIQYF
TRBJ2-1 | . | . | TRBV20-1 | TGCAGTGCTAGAGATCCAGGCCAAGATTACAATGAGCAGTTCTTC | CSARDPGQDYNEQFF
TRBJ2-3 | once | . | TRBV11-2 | TGTGCCAGCAGCTTTCCCGGGGGCCCCAATACGCAGTATTTT | CASSFPGGPNTQYF
TRBJ1-2 | . | . | TRBV27 | TGTGCCAGCTCCACCCGGCAAGTCTCAAACTATGGCTACACCTTC | CASSTRQVSNYGYTF
TRBJ2-1 | few | TRBD2 | TRBV20-1 | TGCAGTGCTCCCGGACTAGCGGCCGACAATGAGCAGTTCTTC | CSAPGLAADNEQFF
TRBJ2-5 | many | . | TRBV7-2 | TGTGCCAGCAGCTTAGGTGTCGGGGGGCCAGAGACCCAGTACTTC | CASSLGVGGPETQYF
TRBJ1-2 | . | . | TRBV29-1 | TGCAGCGTTGACGGGGCAGGGGCGTTCTCTGACTATGGCTACACCTTC | CSVDGAGAFSDYGYTF
TRBJ2-7 | . | TRBD1 | TRBV9 | TGTGCCAGCAGCGTAGGGACAGGGGCTTCCTACGAGCAGTACTTC | CASSVGTGASYEQYF